This T cell receptor (beta chain) stems from a study of PD-1 blockade in classical Hodgkin lymphoma. Some clones are missing from TCRdb's copy, which holds only in-frame ones; the method was immunoSEQ multiplex PCR. The data contain tens of thousands of clones, more than 85% of them singletons. Germline V CDR1 and CDR2: MNHEY, SMNVEV (reference sequence). Trimming stripped 4 bases from V and 4 bases from J, with 11 bases between. The CDR3 is 13 residues long. As for time point: cycle 4 day 1 (C4D1), after more than 5 weeks of nivolumab. With no exception, relapse followed autologous stem cell transplantation in all patients, and brentuximab vedotin exposure varied. It was by magnetic negative selection that CD4+ T cells were purified from thawed PBMCs.

Sequencing was performed on CD4+ T cells from blood, taken before the fourth cycle of nivolumab. The rearrangement joins TRBV27 to TRBJ2-7; D ambiguous. This TCR was sampled from a human donor with classical Hodgkin lymphoma. The CDR3 loop reads CASSSEPGYEQYF. The DNA for the CDR3 is TGTGCCAGCAGTTCCGAACCGGGTTACGAGCAGTACTTC.